These T cell receptor beta chains were read from a single sample in a study of regulatory T cells in long-lasting Graves disease. MiXCR, run by TCRdb on the multiplex PCR reads, gives a single entry per CDR3 protein. The sample consists of more than 350,000 distinct CDR3 sequences, about 21% of them appearing once. Sequenced material: peripheral blood mononuclear cells (PBMCs), taken when the disease was refractory, from a patient treated with antithyroid drugs. The receptor set was obtained from a female donor with Graves disease. Each CDR3 is given with its conserved first and last residue. A D gene is named only where the DNA matches it firmly. Size tells how often a clone was seen (once, few, many) or the class of an expanded clone, and some rows leave it out.

clone size: -
V gene: TRBV7-9
J gene: TRBJ2-7
D gene: -
CDR3 protein: CASSLDAGSYEQYF
CDR3 DNA: TGTGCCAGCAGCTTAGATGCGGGATCCTACGAGCAGTACTTC

clone size: many
V gene: TRBV6-5
J gene: TRBJ1-2
D gene: -
CDR3 protein: CASSYSGHVYGYTF
CDR3 DNA: TGTGCCAGCAGTTACTCAGGTCATGTCTATGGCTACACCTTC

clone size: -
V gene: TRBV7-8
J gene: TRBJ1-3
D gene: TRBD1
CDR3 protein: CASSFDRAGNTIYF
CDR3 DNA: TGTGCCAGCAGCTTCGACAGGGCTGGAAACACCATATATTTT

clone size: -
V gene: TRBV4-1
J gene: TRBJ2-7
D gene: -
CDR3 protein: CASSQDGVVQYF
CDR3 DNA: TGCGCCAGCAGCCAAGATGGTGTGGTGCAGTACTTC

clone size: -
V gene: TRBV30
J gene: TRBJ2-7
D gene: -
CDR3 protein: CAWSVLSGAYEQYF
CDR3 DNA: TGTGCCTGGAGTGTACTGTCAGGGGCCTACGAGCAGTACTTC

clone size: few
V gene: TRBV9
J gene: TRBJ2-2
D gene: TRBD2
CDR3 protein: CASSPTSASPNTGELFF
CDR3 DNA: TGTGCCAGCAGCCCGACTAGCGCCAGTCCGAACACCGGGGAGCTGTTTTTT

clone size: -
V gene: TRBV10-3
J gene: TRBJ2-5
D gene: TRBD2
CDR3 protein: CAISPAGGRGQETQYF
CDR3 DNA: TGTGCCATCTCCCCAGCGGGAGGAAGGGGGCAAGAGACCCAGTACTTC

clone size: -
V gene: TRBV6-5
J gene: TRBJ2-7
D gene: -
CDR3 protein: CASSYSELGYEQYF
CDR3 DNA: TGTGCCAGCAGTTACTCGGAACTGGGGTACGAGCAGTACTTC

clone size: -
V gene: TRBV7-3
J gene: TRBJ2-3
D gene: -
CDR3 protein: CASSLGITGPTDTQYF
CDR3 DNA: TGTGCCAGCAGCTTAGGCATCACAGGGCCCACAGATACGCAGTATTTT

clone size: -
V gene: TRBV2
J gene: TRBJ2-2
D gene: TRBD2
CDR3 protein: CASSRGSGIANTGELFF
CDR3 DNA: TGTGCCAGCAGTCGAGGTAGCGGGATCGCGAACACCGGGGAGCTGTTTTTT

clone size: many
V gene: TRBV2
J gene: TRBJ1-3
D gene: -
CDR3 protein: CASRPDSLNSGNTIYF
CDR3 DNA: TGTGCCAGCAGGCCGGACAGCCTAAACTCTGGAAACACCATATATTTT

clone size: -
V gene: TRBV19
J gene: TRBJ2-7
D gene: TRBD1
CDR3 protein: CASSPDRGFPYEQYF
CDR3 DNA: TGTGCCAGTAGTCCGGACAGGGGATTCCCCTACGAGCAGTACTTC

clone size: many
V gene: TRBV28
J gene: TRBJ1-4
D gene: TRBD1
CDR3 protein: CASSTGTEDEKLFF
CDR3 DNA: TGTGCCAGCAGTACCGGGACAGAGGATGAAAAACTGTTTTTT

clone size: -
V gene: TRBV6-1
J gene: TRBJ2-3
D gene: TRBD1
CDR3 protein: CASTDRQGTTDTQYF
CDR3 DNA: TGTGCCAGCACTGATCGACAGGGGACCACAGATACGCAGTATTTT

clone size: many
V gene: TRBV28
J gene: TRBJ2-5
D gene: -
CDR3 protein: CASRTYTQENQETQYF
CDR3 DNA: TGTGCCAGCAGAACCTACACCCAAGAGAATCAAGAGACCCAGTACTTC

clone size: many
V gene: TRBV12-3/TRBV12-4
J gene: TRBJ2-2
D gene: -
CDR3 protein: CAGRHTDTGELFF
CDR3 DNA: TGTGCCGGAAGACATACTGACACCGGGGAGCTGTTTTTT

clone size: once
V gene: TRBV6-9
J gene: TRBJ1-3
D gene: -
CDR3 protein: CASSYSQSSGNTIYF
CDR3 DNA: TGTGCCAGCAGTTACTCTCAGAGCTCTGGAAACACCATATATTTT

clone size: many
V gene: TRBV6-1
J gene: TRBJ1-5
D gene: -
CDR3 protein: CATSKNQGRDNQPQHF
CDR3 DNA: TGTGCCACTTCCAAGAATCAGGGGAGGGACAATCAGCCCCAGCATTTT

clone size: -
V gene: TRBV20-1
J gene: TRBJ2-7
D gene: -
CDR3 protein: CSAPSSIHEQYF
CDR3 DNA: TGCAGTGCTCCCTCTAGCATTCACGAGCAGTACTTC

clone size: many
V gene: TRBV2
J gene: TRBJ2-2
D gene: -
CDR3 protein: CASRGLQKTGELFF
CDR3 DNA: TGTGCCAGCAGAGGTCTCCAGAAGACCGGGGAGCTGTTTTTT

clone size: many
V gene: TRBV27
J gene: TRBJ2-2
D gene: TRBD2
CDR3 protein: CASKLGLAGTGELFF
CDR3 DNA: TGTGCCAGCAAATTGGGACTAGCGGGCACCGGGGAGCTGTTTTTT

clone size: many
V gene: TRBV12-3/TRBV12-4
J gene: TRBJ1-6
D gene: -
CDR3 protein: CASSFLNSPLHF
CDR3 DNA: TGTGCCAGCAGTTTTCTTAATTCACCCCTCCACTTT

clone size: few
V gene: TRBV27
J gene: TRBJ2-2
D gene: TRBD1
CDR3 protein: CASRTGLNTGELFF
CDR3 DNA: TGTGCCAGTAGGACAGGGCTGAACACCGGGGAGCTGTTTTTT

clone size: many
V gene: TRBV19
J gene: TRBJ2-2
D gene: -
CDR3 protein: CASTSTGELFF
CDR3 DNA: TGTGCCAGTACAAGCACCGGGGAGCTGTTTTTT

clone size: many
V gene: TRBV28
J gene: TRBJ1-2
D gene: TRBD1
CDR3 protein: CASSPRTGGAGYTF
CDR3 DNA: TGTGCCAGCAGTCCAAGGACAGGGGGCGCAGGCTACACCTTC

clone size: few
V gene: TRBV4-1
J gene: TRBJ2-2
D gene: TRBD1
CDR3 protein: CASSVPGTGLGTGELFF
CDR3 DNA: TGCGCCAGCAGCGTACCCGGGACAGGCCTGGGCACCGGGGAGCTGTTTTTT

clone size: -
V gene: TRBV5-1
J gene: TRBJ2-7
D gene: -
CDR3 protein: CASSPPGETYEQYF
CDR3 DNA: TGCGCCAGCAGCCCCCCCGGGGAAACCTACGAGCAGTACTTC

clone size: many
V gene: TRBV20-1
J gene: TRBJ2-1
D gene: -
CDR3 protein: CSASRRNNNEQFF
CDR3 DNA: TGCAGTGCTAGTCGTCGAAACAACAATGAGCAGTTCTTC

clone size: -
V gene: TRBV5-1
J gene: TRBJ1-3
D gene: -
CDR3 protein: CASSLEWSKGVGNTIYF
CDR3 DNA: TGCGCCAGCAGCTTGGAATGGAGCAAAGGGGTTGGAAACACCATATATTTT

clone size: many
V gene: TRBV6-2/TRBV6-3
J gene: TRBJ1-4
D gene: -
CDR3 protein: CASSYSEKLFF
CDR3 DNA: TGTGCCAGCAGTTACTCGGAAAAACTGTTTTTT

clone size: few
V gene: TRBV27
J gene: TRBJ2-6
D gene: -
CDR3 protein: CASRRDRSSGANVLTF
CDR3 DNA: TGTGCCAGCAGGAGGGACCGAAGCTCTGGGGCCAACGTCCTGACTTTC

clone size: -
V gene: TRBV29-1
J gene: TRBJ2-2
D gene: -
CDR3 protein: CSVADDGRTGELFF
CDR3 DNA: TGCAGCGTTGCGGATGACGGTCGGACCGGGGAGCTGTTTTTT

clone size: few
V gene: TRBV27
J gene: TRBJ2-7
D gene: -
CDR3 protein: CASSLRPSSYEQYF
CDR3 DNA: TGTGCCAGCAGTTTACGGCCCAGCTCCTACGAGCAGTACTTC

clone size: -
V gene: TRBV28
J gene: TRBJ2-7
D gene: TRBD2
CDR3 protein: CASSGTSVMYEQYF
CDR3 DNA: TGTGCCAGCAGCGGGACTAGCGTTATGTACGAGCAGTACTTC

clone size: -
V gene: TRBV20-1
J gene: TRBJ2-7
D gene: TRBD1
CDR3 protein: CTPGGQGRNEQYF
CDR3 DNA: TGTACCCCTGGGGGACAGGGGAGAAACGAGCAGTACTTC

clone size: few
V gene: TRBV15
J gene: TRBJ2-7
D gene: TRBD2
CDR3 protein: CATSPRASGRYEQYF
CDR3 DNA: TGTGCCACCAGTCCCAGGGCTAGCGGGAGATACGAGCAGTACTTC

clone size: many
V gene: TRBV5-1
J gene: TRBJ1-5
D gene: -
CDR3 protein: CASSWGADQPQHF
CDR3 DNA: TGCGCCAGCAGCTGGGGGGCAGACCAGCCCCAGCATTTT

clone size: many
V gene: TRBV2
J gene: TRBJ1-6
D gene: TRBD1
CDR3 protein: CASRGTGFFNSPLHF
CDR3 DNA: TGTGCCAGCAGGGGGACAGGGTTTTTTAATTCACCCCTCCACTTT

clone size: -
V gene: TRBV3-1
J gene: TRBJ2-7
D gene: -
CDR3 protein: CASSRVYEQYF
CDR3 DNA: TGTGCCAGCAGCCGGGTCTACGAGCAGTACTTC

clone size: -
V gene: TRBV6-8
J gene: TRBJ1-6
D gene: TRBD1
CDR3 protein: CASSFPGTGGGSPLHF
CDR3 DNA: TGTGCCAGCAGTTTCCCCGGGACAGGTGGAGGGTCACCCCTCCACTTT

clone size: -
V gene: TRBV29-1
J gene: TRBJ1-1
D gene: -
CDR3 protein: CSVSTTNTEAFF
CDR3 DNA: TGCAGCGTATCGACCACGAACACTGAAGCTTTCTTT

clone size: many
V gene: TRBV20-1
J gene: TRBJ2-5
D gene: TRBD2
CDR3 protein: CSARDWVAGGKETQYF
CDR3 DNA: TGCAGTGCTAGAGATTGGGTAGCGGGAGGCAAAGAGACCCAGTACTTC

clone size: few
V gene: TRBV7-3
J gene: TRBJ1-1
D gene: -
CDR3 protein: CASSNQGLAEAFF
CDR3 DNA: TGTGCCAGCAGCAACCAGGGTCTGGCTGAAGCTTTCTTT

clone size: -
V gene: TRBV20-1
J gene: TRBJ2-7
D gene: -
CDR3 protein: CSAPPGPSGVYEQYF
CDR3 DNA: TGCAGTGCACCTCCGGGACCCTCGGGCGTCTACGAGCAGTACTTC

clone size: many
V gene: TRBV2
J gene: TRBJ1-1
D gene: -
CDR3 protein: CASTPGQLRTEAFF
CDR3 DNA: TGTGCCAGCACCCCCGGACAGCTGAGGACTGAAGCTTTCTTT

clone size: few
V gene: TRBV5-4
J gene: TRBJ2-3
D gene: TRBD2
CDR3 protein: CASSPGLAGGTSTDTQYF
CDR3 DNA: TGTGCCAGCAGCCCGGGACTAGCGGGAGGCACTAGCACAGATACGCAGTATTTT

clone size: many
V gene: TRBV20-1
J gene: TRBJ2-7
D gene: TRBD2
CDR3 protein: CSAREYLAGSSYEQYF
CDR3 DNA: TGCAGTGCTAGAGAATACCTAGCGGGGAGCTCCTACGAGCAGTACTTC

clone size: -
V gene: TRBV5-1
J gene: TRBJ1-2
D gene: TRBD1
CDR3 protein: CASSFGTGTQFAGYTF
CDR3 DNA: TGCGCCAGCAGCTTCGGGACAGGGACCCAATTCGCTGGCTACACCTTC

clone size: -
V gene: TRBV6-1
J gene: TRBJ2-7
D gene: TRBD2
CDR3 protein: CASSPRLAPRGYEQYF
CDR3 DNA: TGTGCCAGCAGCCCCAGACTAGCTCCACGGGGATACGAGCAGTACTTC

clone size: -
V gene: TRBV12-3/TRBV12-4
J gene: TRBJ1-4
D gene: -
CDR3 protein: CASSFGLRHNEKLFF
CDR3 DNA: TGTGCCAGCAGTTTTGGTCTCAGGCATAATGAAAAACTGTTTTTT

clone size: -
V gene: TRBV28
J gene: TRBJ2-7
D gene: -
CDR3 protein: CASSRSRGPYEQYF
CDR3 DNA: TGTGCCAGCAGCCGATCAAGGGGACCCTACGAGCAGTACTTC

clone size: -
V gene: TRBV27
J gene: TRBJ2-1
D gene: TRBD2
CDR3 protein: CASSLGSGGSEQFF
CDR3 DNA: TGTGCCAGCAGTTTAGGGAGCGGGGGATCTGAGCAGTTCTTC

clone size: -
V gene: TRBV20-1
J gene: TRBJ2-5
D gene: TRBD2
CDR3 protein: CSARDLGLAGGPAETQYF
CDR3 DNA: TGCAGTGCTAGAGATTTGGGACTAGCGGGAGGGCCCGCAGAGACCCAGTACTTC

clone size: -
V gene: TRBV19
J gene: TRBJ2-2
D gene: TRBD2
CDR3 protein: CASTAGLAPNTGELFF
CDR3 DNA: TGTGCCAGTACCGCGGGACTAGCGCCGAACACCGGGGAGCTGTTTTTT

clone size: many
V gene: TRBV12-3/TRBV12-4
J gene: TRBJ2-7
D gene: -
CDR3 protein: CASSFGDEQYF
CDR3 DNA: TGTGCCAGCAGCTTCGGTGACGAGCAGTACTTC